This T cell receptor (beta chain) was recorded in a study of human T cells and chemical hapten exposure. Whole-study findings and limits: TCRs at a frequency above 1 in 1000 stayed unchanged with DPC sensitization.

TCRdb independently ran MiXCR on the RACE reads; one entry per CDR3 protein. The sample yields some 250,000 distinct CDR3 sequences, 7.5% to 9% seen once. This clonotype has more than one count but fewer than ten. The antigen remains undetermined. Time point indicated: pre-sensitization, week 0. Treatment specified: therapeutic diphenylcyclopropenone sensitization with weekly scalp DPC. Germline CDR1 MNHEY, CDR2 SMNVEV (reference sequence). There are 15 residues in the CDR3. The ends lost 2 bases at V and 4 bases at J; junction bases unmatched: 8. The V gene is TRBV27, the J gene TRBJ2-7; 7 bases match TRBD2. Sequencing was performed on whole blood, taken in connection with sensitization to the hapten diphenylcyclopropenone (DPC). The sequence was obtained from a young man with alopecia areata. Some clones in this sample may be carry-over from other donors' samples. The CDR3 region has the DNA TGTGCCAGCAGTTTAATACGGGGGGAGAGTTACGAGCAGTACTTC. It codes for CASSLIRGESYEQYF.